This record covers a single TCR beta chain. Its antigen is currently unknown. The data belong to a study of shared clonotypes between healthy human individuals. Study conclusions and caveats: A handful of donors showed sharing of approximately 5% of naive CD4 clonotypes.

Sequencing used immunoSEQ multiplex PCR; TCRdb keeps in-frame clones, though not all of them. The sample consists of 2,500,000 or so clones, approximately 93% of them appearing once. The CDR3 loop spans 16 amino acids. Trimming cost V 8 bases and J 2 bases; bases outside gene matches: 12. From germline, CDR1 is MRHNA and CDR2 SNTAGT. The receptor was derived from a man between 18 and 35 years old in good health. Some clones in this sample may be carry-over from other donors' samples. The chain employs TRBV6-4 and TRBJ2-1, with 7 bases matching TRBD2. Material: naive CD4+ T cells from PBMCs. Subset here: CD45RA+ positively selected. The CDR3 DNA is TGTGCCAGCGCCCGAGGGGCGGGAGACCCCTACAATGAGCAGTTCTTC. Its protein product is CASARGAGDPYNEQFF.